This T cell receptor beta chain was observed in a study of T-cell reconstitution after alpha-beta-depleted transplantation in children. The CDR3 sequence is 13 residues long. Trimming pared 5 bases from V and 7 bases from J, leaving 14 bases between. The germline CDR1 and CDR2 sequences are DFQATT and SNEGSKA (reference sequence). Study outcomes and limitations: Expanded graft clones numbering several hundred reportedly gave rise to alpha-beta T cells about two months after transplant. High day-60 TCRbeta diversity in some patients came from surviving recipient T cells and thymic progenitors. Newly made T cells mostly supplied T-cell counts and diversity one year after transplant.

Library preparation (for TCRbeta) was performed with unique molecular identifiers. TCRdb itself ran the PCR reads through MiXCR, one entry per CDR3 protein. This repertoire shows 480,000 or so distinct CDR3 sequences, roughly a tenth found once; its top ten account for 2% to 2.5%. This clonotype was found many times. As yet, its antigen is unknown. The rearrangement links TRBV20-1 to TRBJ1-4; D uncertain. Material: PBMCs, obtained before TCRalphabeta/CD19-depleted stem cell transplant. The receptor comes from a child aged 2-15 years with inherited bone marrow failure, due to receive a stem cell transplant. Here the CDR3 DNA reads TGCAGTGCTTGGTGGTCGGTTAGTGAAAAACTGTTTTTT. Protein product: CSAWWSVSEKLFF.